This is a list of T cell receptor beta chains from one sample in a study of early T cells in non-severe SARS-CoV-2 infection. From the 5' RACE reads, TCRdb called clonotypes with MiXCR, one entry per CDR3 protein. The table lists 59,000 or so distinct CDR3 sequences, 10% to 15% of them singletons. Here the sequenced sample was whole blood, taken at baseline. Source of these receptors: an adult who was a healthcare worker with PCR-confirmed SARS-CoV-2 infection or an uninfected control (not recorded which). Each CDR3 is given without its conserved first and last residue. A D gene is named only where the DNA matches it firmly. Size values are once, few and many counts, or a class for expanded clones, and some rows have none.

d_gene	v_gene	abundance	CDR3aa
.	TRBV6-1	.	ASSEGERDYEQY
.	TRBV4-3	.	ASSQDLGGEETQY
.	TRBV6-5	few	ASRASEGGRTYEQY
TRBD2	TRBV7-9	.	ASSQTGTSGSF
.	TRBV4-3	many	ASSQDYRLYYEQY
.	TRBV10-2	many	ASSPTGMQETQY
.	TRBV2	many	ASVRDSSLTDTQY
.	TRBV12-3/TRBV12-4	few	ASSLTSGRSGNTIY
TRBD1	TRBV20-1	.	SARAYRGLRDEQY
TRBD1	TRBV9	.	ASSPGGGRNQPQH
TRBD2	TRBV9	few	ASSVGDYRYNEQF
.	TRBV4-3	.	ASSQESTVSYEQY
.	TRBV6-5	few	ASSYPQGRGIYGYT
TRBD2	TRBV6-2/TRBV6-3	few	ASSYLAGAFDEQF
TRBD2	TRBV20-1	few	SATGTSVYNEQF
.	TRBV18	few	ASSQRTVLNTEAF
.	TRBV24-1	few	ATSDTRRNYGYT
.	TRBV28	medium-sized	ASSLEETQY
.	TRBV3-1	.	ASSQDMGEETQY
.	TRBV7-2	few	ASSLAQGNNSPLH